The source of this T cell receptor beta chain is a study of identical twins' blood T cells. Using its own MiXCR run on the 5' RACE reads, TCRdb lists one record per CDR3 protein. The table includes 300,000 to 400,000 distinct CDR3 sequences, roughly 27% detected once. Germline CDR1 SEHNR, CDR2 FQNEAQ (reference sequence). This CDR3 is built from 16 residues. The junction had 6 bases not matched to a gene; V was cut back by 1 base and J by 5 bases. This sequence joins TRBV7-9 and TRBJ2-3; 10 bases align to TRBD2. This TCR derives from a woman between 18 and 50 years old in good health. The sample taken for sequencing was PBMCs. CDR3 nucleotides: TGTGCCAGCAGCTTAGGTAGCGGGAGGTTAGAAGATACGCAGTATTTT. Translated: CASSLGSGRLEDTQYF.